This T cell receptor beta chain was identified in a study of blood T cell repertoires in COVID-19. The overall study: The origin of the acute and convalescent COVID-19 samples was the United States, Italy and Spain. Sources were T cells, B-cell-depleted T cells, or PBMCs; the material itself was cDNA or gDNA.

Germline CDR1 and CDR2: MNHEY and SVGAGI. The CDR3 has 16 amino acids. Trimming took 0 bases from V and 5 from J, leaving 17 bases between them. TCRdb's copy holds only in-frame clones and misses some; the assay was immunoSEQ multiplex PCR. The sample has approximately 150,000 clones; roughly 90% are singletons. The sequence was obtained from a man in his 60s with active or convalescent COVID-19. The sequenced sample consisted of peripheral blood. The V and J genes are TRBV6-5 and TRBJ2-7; maybe TRBD2 (6 bases). The CDR3 bases are TGTGCCAGCAGTTACTCTAGCGGCAGCCCCCCCCACGAGCAGTACTTC. It is translated as CASSYSSGSPPHEQYF.